This note documents a single T cell receptor beta chain sequence. This table comes from immunoSEQ multiplex PCR, and its TCRdb copy is limited to in-frame clones, with some not included. Of 300,000 to 350,000 clones detected, more than 85% appear once; the ten largest clones hold more than 1%. These data originate in a study of blood T cell repertoires in COVID-19. Study context: PBMCs, B-cell-depleted T cells, or T cells were the source of the cDNA or gDNA that made up the material.

Cohort 3 donors counted as recovered after two negative PCRs, clearance, or resolved symptoms. The germline CDR1 and CDR2 sequences are KGHSH and LQKENI. With 6 bases removed from V and 5 bases from J, the gap between germline ends came to 19 bases. This CDR3 is built from 15 residues. This clonotype was obtained from a woman between 25 and 40 years old who had recovered from COVID-19. The V call is TRBV18, the J call TRBJ2-5, with D possibly being TRBD1 (5 bases). Sequencing was done on a sample of PBMCs or T cells enriched from blood (not recorded which). The CDR3 DNA sequence: TGTGCCAGCTCGATACAAAGCGACAGTCAGGAGACCCAGTACTTC. It encodes CASSIQSDSQETQYF.